The following is a T cell receptor beta chain sequence with its context. Between the trimmed V and J ends, which lost 3 bases and 7 bases, there was a span of 16 bases. The CDR3 contains 14 residues. Per germline, CDR1 SEHNR and CDR2 FQNEAQ (reference sequence). TCRdb keeps only in-frame clones here, not all; method: immunoSEQ multiplex PCR. Among about 500,000 clones listed, roughly nine tenths were seen once. This entry comes from a study of blood T cell repertoires in COVID-19. The J gene is TRBJ2-7, the V gene TRBV7-9; weak D call: TRBD1 (6 bases). The specimen was peripheral blood. The TCR originated in a woman in her fifties or sixties with COVID-19, enrolled during active disease. CDR3 residues: CASSFGQRNYEQYF. The CDR3 coding sequence is TGTGCCAGCAGCTTTGGACAGAGGAACTATGAGCAGTACTTC.